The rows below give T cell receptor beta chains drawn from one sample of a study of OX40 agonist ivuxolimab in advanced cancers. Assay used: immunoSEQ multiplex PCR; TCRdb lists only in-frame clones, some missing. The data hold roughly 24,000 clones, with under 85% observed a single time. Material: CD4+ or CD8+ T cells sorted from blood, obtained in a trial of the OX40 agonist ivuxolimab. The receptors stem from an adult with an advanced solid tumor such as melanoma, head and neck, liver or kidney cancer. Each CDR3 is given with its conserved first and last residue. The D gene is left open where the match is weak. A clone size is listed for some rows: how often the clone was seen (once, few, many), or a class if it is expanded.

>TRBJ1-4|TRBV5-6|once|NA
CASSLSLNEKLFF
TGTGCCAGCAGCTTAAGTCTGAATGAAAAACTGTTTTTT
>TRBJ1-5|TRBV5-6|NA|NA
CASSLYRANFNQPQHF
TGTGCCAGCAGCTTGTACAGGGCCAATTTTAATCAGCCCCAGCATTTT
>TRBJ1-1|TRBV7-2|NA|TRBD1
CASRELQGMNTEAFF
TGTGCCAGCAGAGAATTACAGGGGATGAACACTGAAGCTTTCTTT
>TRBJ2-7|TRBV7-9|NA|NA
CASSSKGRGAGRGYEQYF
TGTGCCAGCAGCTCCAAGGGGAGGGGGGCCGGCCGGGGCTACGAGCAGTACTTC
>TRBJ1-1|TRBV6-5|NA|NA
CASSYGLGVLNTEAFF
TGTGCCAGCAGTTACGGCTTAGGGGTTCTGAACACTGAAGCTTTCTTT
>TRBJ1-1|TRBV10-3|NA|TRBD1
CATWGTGNTEAFF
TGTGCCACTTGGGGGACAGGGAACACTGAAGCTTTCTTT
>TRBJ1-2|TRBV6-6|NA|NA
CASSYVPIYGCTF
TGTGCCAGCAGTTACGTCCCTATTTATGGCTGCACCTTC
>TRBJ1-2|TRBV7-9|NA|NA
CASSSSSLVGNYGYTF
TGTGCCAGCAGCTCCTCTTCGTTGGTGGGAAACTATGGCTACACCTTC
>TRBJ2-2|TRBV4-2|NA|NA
CASSQDVTGELFF
TGTGCCAGCAGCCAAGATGTAACCGGGGAGCTGTTTTTT
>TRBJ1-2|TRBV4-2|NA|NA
CASVGPTSNYGYTF
TGTGCCAGCGTGGGGCCGACATCTAACTATGGCTACACCTTC